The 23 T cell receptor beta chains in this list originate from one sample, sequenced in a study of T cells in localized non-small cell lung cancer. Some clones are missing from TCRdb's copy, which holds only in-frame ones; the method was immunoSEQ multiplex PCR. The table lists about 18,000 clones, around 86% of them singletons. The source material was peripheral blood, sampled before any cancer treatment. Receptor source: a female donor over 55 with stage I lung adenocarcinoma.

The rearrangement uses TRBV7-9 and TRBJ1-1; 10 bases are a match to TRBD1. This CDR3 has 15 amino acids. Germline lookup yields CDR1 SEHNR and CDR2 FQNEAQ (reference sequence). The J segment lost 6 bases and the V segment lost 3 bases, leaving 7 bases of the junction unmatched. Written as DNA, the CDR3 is TGTGCCAGCAGCTTGGGAACCGGGACAGGGGCTGAAGCTTTCTTT. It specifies CASSLGTGTGAEAFF. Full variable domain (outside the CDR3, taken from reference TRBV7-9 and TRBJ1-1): DTGVSQNPRHKITKRGQNVTFRCDPISEHNRLYWYRQTLGQGPEFLTYFQNEAQLEKSRLLSDRFSAERPKGSFSTLEIQRTEQGDSAMYLCASSLGTGTGAEAFFGQGTRLTVV.

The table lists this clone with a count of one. CDR3 in DNA: TGTGCCAGTAGTGCGGGGCCTATAGATACGCAGTATTTT. It specifies CASSAGPIDTQYF. The chain has TRBV19 and TRBJ2-3, with D maybe TRBD2 (6 bases). This CDR3 has 13 amino acids. In germline, CDR1 is LNHDA, CDR2 SQIVND (reference sequence). Deletions cut 5 bases from V and 5 bases from J, with 11 bases between.

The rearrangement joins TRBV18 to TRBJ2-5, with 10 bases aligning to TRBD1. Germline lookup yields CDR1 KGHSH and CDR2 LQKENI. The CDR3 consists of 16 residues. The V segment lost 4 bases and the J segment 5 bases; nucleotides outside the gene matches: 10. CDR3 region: CASSQGDRGSMETQYF. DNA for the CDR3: TGTGCCAGCTCACAGGGGGACAGGGGATCTATGGAGACCCAGTACTTC.

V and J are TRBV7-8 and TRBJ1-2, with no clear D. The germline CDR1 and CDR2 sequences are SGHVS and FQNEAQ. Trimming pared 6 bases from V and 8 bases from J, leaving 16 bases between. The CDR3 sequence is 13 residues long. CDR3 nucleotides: TGTGCCAGCAGGGACGAGGGTCTGGGGGGCTACACCTTC. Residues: CASRDEGLGGYTF.

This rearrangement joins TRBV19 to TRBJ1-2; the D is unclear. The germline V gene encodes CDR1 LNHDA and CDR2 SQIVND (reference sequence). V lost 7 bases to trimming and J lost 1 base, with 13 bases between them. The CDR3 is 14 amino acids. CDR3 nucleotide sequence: TGTGCCAGTACCCTCAGTCCCAATAACTATGGCTACACCTTC. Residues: CASTLSPNNYGYTF.

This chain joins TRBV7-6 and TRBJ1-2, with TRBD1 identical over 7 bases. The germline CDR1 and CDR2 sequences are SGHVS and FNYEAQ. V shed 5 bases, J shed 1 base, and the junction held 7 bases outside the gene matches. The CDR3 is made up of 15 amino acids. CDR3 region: CASSTRQGGNYGYTF. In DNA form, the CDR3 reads TGTGCCAGCAGCACCAGACAGGGCGGTAACTATGGCTACACCTTC.

For the CDR3, the DNA is TGTGCCAGCTCATTCGACAGGCAGGTAATGAACACTGAAGCTTTCTTT. It translates to CASSFDRQVMNTEAFF. The chain is built from TRBV18 and TRBJ1-1; D might be TRBD1 (6 bases). From germline, CDR1 is KGHSH and CDR2 LQKENI. This CDR3 contains 16 residues. V gave up 5 bases and J gave up 0 bases, with 16 bases separating them.

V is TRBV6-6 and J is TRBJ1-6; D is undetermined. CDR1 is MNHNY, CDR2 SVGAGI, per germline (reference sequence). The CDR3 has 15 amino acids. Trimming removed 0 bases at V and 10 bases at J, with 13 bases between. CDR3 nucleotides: TGTGCCAGCAGTTACTCCGTCCCAAGTATGTCACCCCTCCACTTT. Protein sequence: CASSYSVPSMSPLHF.

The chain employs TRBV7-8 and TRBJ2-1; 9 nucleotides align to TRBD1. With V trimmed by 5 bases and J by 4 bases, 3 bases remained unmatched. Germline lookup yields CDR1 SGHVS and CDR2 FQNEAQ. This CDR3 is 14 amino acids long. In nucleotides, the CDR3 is TGTGCCAGCAGCCGACAGGGGGAATACAATGAGCAGTTCTTC. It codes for CASSRQGEYNEQFF.

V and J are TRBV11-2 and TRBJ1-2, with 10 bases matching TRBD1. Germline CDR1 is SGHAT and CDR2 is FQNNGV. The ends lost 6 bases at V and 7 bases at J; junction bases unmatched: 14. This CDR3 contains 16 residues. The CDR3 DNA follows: TGTGCCAGCAGTCCGATTGGGACAGGGGATAAGGTTGGCTACACCTTC. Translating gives CASSPIGTGDKVGYTF. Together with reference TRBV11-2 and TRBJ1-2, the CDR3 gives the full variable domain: EAGVAQSPRYKIIEKRQSVAFWCNPISGHATLYWYQQILGQGPKLLIQFQNNGVVDDSQLPKDRFSAERLKGVDSTLKIQPAKLEDSAVYLCASSPIGTGDKVGYTFGSGTRLTVV.

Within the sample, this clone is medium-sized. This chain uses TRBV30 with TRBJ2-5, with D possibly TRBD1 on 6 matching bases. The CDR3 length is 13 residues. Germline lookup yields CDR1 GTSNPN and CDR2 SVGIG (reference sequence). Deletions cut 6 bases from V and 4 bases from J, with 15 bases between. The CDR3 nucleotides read TGTGCCTGCGAAAGGGTGGACAGAGAGACCCAGTACTTC. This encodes CACERVDRETQYF.

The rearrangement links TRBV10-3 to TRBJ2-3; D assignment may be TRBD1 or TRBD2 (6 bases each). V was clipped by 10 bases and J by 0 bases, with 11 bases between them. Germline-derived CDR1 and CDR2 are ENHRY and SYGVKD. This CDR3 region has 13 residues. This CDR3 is CATRGLSTDTQYF. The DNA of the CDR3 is TGTGCCACTCGGGGGCTTAGCACAGATACGCAGTATTTT.

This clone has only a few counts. CDR3 sequence reads: CASGGGTGGHNEQFF. In DNA form, the CDR3 reads TGTGCCAGCGGGGGAGGGACAGGGGGCCACAATGAGCAGTTCTTC. The V gene is TRBV6-1, the J gene TRBJ2-1; 12 nucleotides align to TRBD1. Germline V gene lookup returns CDR1 MNHNS and CDR2 SASEGT. J lost 5 bases, V lost 8 bases, and 7 bases had no gene match. The CDR3 loop spans 15 amino acids.

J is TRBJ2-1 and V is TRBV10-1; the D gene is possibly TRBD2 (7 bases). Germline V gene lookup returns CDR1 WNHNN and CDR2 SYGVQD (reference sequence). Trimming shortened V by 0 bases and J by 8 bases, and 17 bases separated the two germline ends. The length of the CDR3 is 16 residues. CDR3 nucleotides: TGCGCCAGCAGTGAGTCGAGCCGCGGGGGCCGCGATGAGCAGTTCTTC. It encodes CASSESSRGGRDEQFF.

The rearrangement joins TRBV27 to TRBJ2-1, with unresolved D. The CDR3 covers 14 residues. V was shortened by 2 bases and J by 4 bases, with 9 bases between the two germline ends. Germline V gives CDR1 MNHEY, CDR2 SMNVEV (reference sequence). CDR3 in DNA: TGTGCCAGCAGTTTAATGGCAAGATACAATGAGCAGTTCTTC. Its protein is CASSLMARYNEQFF.

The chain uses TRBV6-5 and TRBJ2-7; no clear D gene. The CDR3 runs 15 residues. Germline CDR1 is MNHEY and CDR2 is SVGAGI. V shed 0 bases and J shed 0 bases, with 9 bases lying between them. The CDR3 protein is CASSYSGASSYEQYF. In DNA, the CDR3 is TGTGCCAGCAGTTACTCTGGTGCGAGCTCCTACGAGCAGTACTTC.

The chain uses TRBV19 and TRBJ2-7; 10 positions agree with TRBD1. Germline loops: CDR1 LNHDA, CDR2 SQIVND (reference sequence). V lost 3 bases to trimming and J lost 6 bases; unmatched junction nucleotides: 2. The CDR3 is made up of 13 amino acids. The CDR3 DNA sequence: TGTGCCAGTAGTATGGGGACAGGGGTCGAGCAGTACTTC. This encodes CASSMGTGVEQYF.

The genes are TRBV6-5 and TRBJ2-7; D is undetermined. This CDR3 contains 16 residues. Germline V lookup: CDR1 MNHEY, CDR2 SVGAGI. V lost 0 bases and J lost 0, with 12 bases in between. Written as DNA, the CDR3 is TGTGCCAGCAGTTACTCTGGATTTTCAAGCTCCTACGAGCAGTACTTC. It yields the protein CASSYSGFSSSYEQYF.

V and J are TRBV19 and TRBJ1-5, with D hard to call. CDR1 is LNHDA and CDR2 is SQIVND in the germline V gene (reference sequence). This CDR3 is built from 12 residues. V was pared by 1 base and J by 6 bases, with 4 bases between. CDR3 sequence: CASSIVSQPQHF. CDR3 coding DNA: TGTGCCAGTAGTATAGTTAGTCAGCCCCAGCATTTT.

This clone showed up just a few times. In DNA, the CDR3 is TGTGCCAGCACGAGGGGTCGGGGCTATGGCTACACCTTC. It encodes CASTRGRGYGYTF. The rearrangement uses TRBV27 and TRBJ1-2; tentative D call: TRBD1 (5 bases). Looked up from germline, CDR1 is MNHEY and CDR2 is SMNVEV (reference sequence). CDR3 length: 13 residues. Trimming took 7 bases from V and 4 from J, leaving 13 bases between them.

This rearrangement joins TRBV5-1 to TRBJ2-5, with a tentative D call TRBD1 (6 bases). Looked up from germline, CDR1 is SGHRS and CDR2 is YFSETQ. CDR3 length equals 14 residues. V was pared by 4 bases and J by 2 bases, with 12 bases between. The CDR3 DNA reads TGCGCCAGCAGCCGAGGACAGCAACAAGAGACCCAGTACTTC. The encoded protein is CASSRGQQQETQYF.

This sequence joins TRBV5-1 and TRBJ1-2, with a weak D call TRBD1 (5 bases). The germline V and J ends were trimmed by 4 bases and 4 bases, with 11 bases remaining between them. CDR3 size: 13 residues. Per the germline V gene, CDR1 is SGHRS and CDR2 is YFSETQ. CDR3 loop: CASSSETAYGYTF. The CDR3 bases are TGCGCCAGCAGCAGCGAGACAGCCTATGGCTACACCTTC.

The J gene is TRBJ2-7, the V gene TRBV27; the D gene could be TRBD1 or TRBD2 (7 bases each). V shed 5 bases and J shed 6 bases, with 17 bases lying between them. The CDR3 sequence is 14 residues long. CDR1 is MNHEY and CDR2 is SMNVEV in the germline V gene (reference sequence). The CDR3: CASSPYSGGGEQYF. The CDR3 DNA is TGTGCCAGCAGTCCCTATTCAGGGGGGGGCGAGCAGTACTTC.